The clone carrying this T cell receptor beta chain came up a few times. Its matching antigen is unknown. Using its own MiXCR run on the RT-PCR reads, TCRdb lists one record per CDR3 protein. The table lists about 180,000 distinct CDR3 sequences, around 9% of them singletons. This record belongs to a study of response to subunit inactivated influenza vaccine. Study results and limitations: Few additional T cells are recruited per seasonal influenza vaccination, authors suggested.

This CDR3 region has 13 residues. The germline V gene has CDR1 SEHNR and CDR2 FQNEAQ (reference sequence). Trimming removed 2 bases from V and 15 bases from J, with 17 bases in between. The receptor comes from a man aged 45-65 years who received an inactivated influenza vaccine. Sample: non-naive T cells sorted from PBMCs, taken on the day of vaccination. The V and J genes are TRBV7-9 and TRBJ2-1; D is unresolved. CDR3 DNA sequence: TGTGCCAGCAGCTTACTGCCCGGGCATGAACCGTTCTTC. This sequence encodes CASSLLPGHEPFF.